This T cell receptor (beta chain) emerged from a study of T cell responses to AZD1222 COVID-19 vaccine. Overall study findings and caveats: White British ancestry dominated among donors, who included more females, and clonal diversity was possibly underestimated. Following two doses of AZD1222, Spike-specific TCR breadth and depth rose.

The CDR3 length is 18 residues. Points on this clone: Its antigen is still unknown.

Method: immunoSEQ multiplex PCR; TCRdb's copy keeps in-frame clones and lacks some. The table lists about 140,000 clones, 89% of them singletons, with about 3% in the top ten. V is TRBV12-1 and J is TRBJ2-1; the table names TRBD1, a call not compared with the DNA. TRBV12-1 is a recognized pseudogene. The sequencing here drew on peripheral blood, taken on day 0 of AZD1222 vaccination. The clonotype was recovered from an adult in good health. Written as DNA, the CDR3 is TGTGCCAAAAAAGGCCGGGCCGGGGACAGAGTTGAGTACAATGAGCAGTTCTTC. Its translation: CAKKGRAGDRVEYNEQFF.